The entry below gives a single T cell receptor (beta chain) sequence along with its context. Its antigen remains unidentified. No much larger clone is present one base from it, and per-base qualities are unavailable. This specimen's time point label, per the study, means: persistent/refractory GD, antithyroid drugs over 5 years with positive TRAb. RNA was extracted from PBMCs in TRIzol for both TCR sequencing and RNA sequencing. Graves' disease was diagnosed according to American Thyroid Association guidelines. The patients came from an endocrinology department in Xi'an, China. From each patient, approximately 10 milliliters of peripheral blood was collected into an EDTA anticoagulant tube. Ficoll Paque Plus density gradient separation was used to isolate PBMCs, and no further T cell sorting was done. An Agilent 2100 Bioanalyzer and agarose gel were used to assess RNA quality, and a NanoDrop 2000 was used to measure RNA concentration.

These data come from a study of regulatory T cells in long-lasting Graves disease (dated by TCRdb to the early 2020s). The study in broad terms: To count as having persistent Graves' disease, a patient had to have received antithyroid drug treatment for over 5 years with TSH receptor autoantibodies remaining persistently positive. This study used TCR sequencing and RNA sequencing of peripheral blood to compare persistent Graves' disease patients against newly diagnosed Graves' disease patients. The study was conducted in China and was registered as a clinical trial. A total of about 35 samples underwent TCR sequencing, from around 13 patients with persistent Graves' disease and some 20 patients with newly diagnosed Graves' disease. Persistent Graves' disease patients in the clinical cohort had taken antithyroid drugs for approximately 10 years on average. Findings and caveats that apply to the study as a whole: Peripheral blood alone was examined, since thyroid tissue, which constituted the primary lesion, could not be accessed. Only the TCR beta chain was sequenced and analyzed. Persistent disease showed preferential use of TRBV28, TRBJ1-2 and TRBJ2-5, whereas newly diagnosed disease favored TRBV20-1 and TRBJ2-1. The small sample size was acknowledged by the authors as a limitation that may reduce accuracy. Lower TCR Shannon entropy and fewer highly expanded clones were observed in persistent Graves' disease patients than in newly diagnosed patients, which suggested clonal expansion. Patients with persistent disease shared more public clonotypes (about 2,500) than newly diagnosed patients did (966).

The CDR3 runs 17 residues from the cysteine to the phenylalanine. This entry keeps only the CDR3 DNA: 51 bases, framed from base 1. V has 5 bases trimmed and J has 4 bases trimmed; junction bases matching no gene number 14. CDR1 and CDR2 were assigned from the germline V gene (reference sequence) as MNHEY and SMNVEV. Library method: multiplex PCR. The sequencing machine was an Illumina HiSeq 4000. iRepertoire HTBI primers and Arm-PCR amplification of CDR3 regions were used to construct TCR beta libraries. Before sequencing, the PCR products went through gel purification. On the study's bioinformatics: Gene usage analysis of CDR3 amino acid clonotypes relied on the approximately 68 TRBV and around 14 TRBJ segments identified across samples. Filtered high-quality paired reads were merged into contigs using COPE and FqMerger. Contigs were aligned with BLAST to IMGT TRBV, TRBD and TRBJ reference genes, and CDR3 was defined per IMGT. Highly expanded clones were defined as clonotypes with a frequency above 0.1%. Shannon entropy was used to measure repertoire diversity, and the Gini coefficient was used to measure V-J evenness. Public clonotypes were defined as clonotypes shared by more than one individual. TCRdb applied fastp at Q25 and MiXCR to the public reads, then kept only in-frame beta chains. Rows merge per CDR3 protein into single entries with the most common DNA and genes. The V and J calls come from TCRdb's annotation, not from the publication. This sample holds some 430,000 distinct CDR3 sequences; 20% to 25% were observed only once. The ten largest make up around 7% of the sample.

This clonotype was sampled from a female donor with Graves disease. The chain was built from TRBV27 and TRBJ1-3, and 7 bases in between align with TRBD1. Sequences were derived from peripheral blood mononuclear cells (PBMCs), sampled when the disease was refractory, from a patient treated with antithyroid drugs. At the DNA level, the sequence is TGTGCCAGCAGTCCGATAAAAAGGGGGCTGCAGGGAAACACCATATATTTT. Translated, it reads CASSPIKRGLQGNTIYF.